Here is one T cell receptor (beta chain) with its context. A multiplex PCR was run with 60 Vbeta primers and 13 Jbeta primers. Some clones are missing from TCRdb's copy, which holds only in-frame ones; the method was immunoSEQ multiplex PCR. The sample data list some 120,000 clones. The data stem from a study of cytomegalovirus exposure and HLA in healthy donors. The receptor was isolated from a man aged 40-55 years in good health and CMV-seropositive. The specimen was PBMCs.

CDR3 region: CASRPWGEGDEQFF. Written as DNA, the CDR3 is TGCGCCAGCAGACCCTGGGGGGAGGGCGATGAGCAGTTCTTC. This chain links TRBV5-1 with TRBJ2-1; 7 bases match TRBD2. The junction had 10 bases not matched to a gene; V was cut back by 5 bases and J by 8 bases. The CDR3 spans 14 residues. Germline loops: CDR1 SGHRS, CDR2 YFSETQ.